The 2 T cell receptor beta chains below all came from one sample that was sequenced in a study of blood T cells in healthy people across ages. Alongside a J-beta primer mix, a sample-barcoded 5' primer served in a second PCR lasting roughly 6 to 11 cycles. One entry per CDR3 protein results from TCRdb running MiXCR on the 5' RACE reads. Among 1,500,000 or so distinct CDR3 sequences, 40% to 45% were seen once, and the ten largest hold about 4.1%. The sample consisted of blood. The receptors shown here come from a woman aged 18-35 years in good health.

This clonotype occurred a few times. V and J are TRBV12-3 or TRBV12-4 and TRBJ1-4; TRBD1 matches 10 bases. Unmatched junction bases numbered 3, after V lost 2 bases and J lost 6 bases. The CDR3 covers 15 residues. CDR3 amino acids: CASSLRTGGHEKLFF. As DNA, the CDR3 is TGTGCCAGCAGTTTAAGGACAGGGGGGCATGAAAAACTGTTTTTT.

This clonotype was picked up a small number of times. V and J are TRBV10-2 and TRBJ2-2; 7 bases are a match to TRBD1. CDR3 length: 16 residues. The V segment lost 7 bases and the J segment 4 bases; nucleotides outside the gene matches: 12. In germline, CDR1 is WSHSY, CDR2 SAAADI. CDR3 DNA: TGCGCCAGCACCGACGACACAGGGGTGATCACCGGGGAGCTGTTTTTT. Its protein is CASTDDTGVITGELFF.